The 27 T cell receptor beta chains listed next were all sequenced from one sample in a study of T cells in Graves' hyperthyroidism and ophthalmopathy. RNA transcripts yielded amplified TCR beta CDR3 regions. First-round RT-PCR targeting the TCR CDR3 was performed with the HTBI primer set. TCRdb itself ran the multiplex PCR reads through MiXCR, one entry per CDR3 protein. The table lists 300,000 to 350,000 distinct CDR3 sequences, 15% to 20% of them singletons, with around 15% in the top ten. The sequenced material came from blood. The source of these receptors is a woman in her thirties or forties with Graves' ophthalmopathy.

This clonotype has at least ten counts. The V call is TRBV24-1, the J call TRBJ2-2; 9 nucleotides line up with TRBD1. This CDR3 spans 16 amino acids. Germline CDR1 KGHDR, CDR2 SFDVKD. After removal of 1 base from V and 3 bases from J, the junction contained 2 bases not matched to a gene. The CDR3 sequence is CATSDLGTGHTGELFF. CDR3 DNA sequence: TGTGCCACCAGTGATTTAGGGACAGGGCACACCGGGGAGCTGTTTTTT.

This clonotype has ten or more counts. V and J are TRBV5-5 and TRBJ2-2; D is perhaps TRBD1 or TRBD2 (6 bases each). Trimming took 2 bases from V and 4 from J, leaving 15 bases between them. The CDR3 consists of 16 residues. Germline V gives CDR1 SGHKS, CDR2 YYEKEE (reference sequence). CDR3 nucleotide sequence: TGTGCCAGCAGCTTAACCGGGGGCGCGGGCACCGGGGAGCTGTTTTTT. This encodes CASSLTGGAGTGELFF.

In this sample, this clonotype turned up many times. The chain is built from TRBV7-2 and TRBJ2-5, with D possibly TRBD1 on 7 matching bases. CDR1 and CDR2 (germline): SGHTA, FQGNSA. Trimming shortened V by 7 bases and J by 5 bases, and 20 bases separated the two germline ends. The CDR3 extends over 15 amino acids. The CDR3 loop reads CASIQRQGGGETQYF. Written as DNA, the CDR3 is TGTGCCAGCATCCAACGACAGGGCGGAGGGGAGACCCAGTACTTC.

This clonotype was observed many times. The J gene is TRBJ2-7, the V gene TRBV30; unclear D gene. V was trimmed by 3 bases and J by 4 bases, leaving 10 bases between them. Germline CDR1 is GTSNPN and CDR2 is SVGIG (reference sequence). The CDR3 loop spans 12 amino acids. The CDR3 loop is CAWRIGPYEQYF. Here the CDR3 DNA reads TGTGCCTGGAGAATTGGCCCATACGAGCAGTACTTC.

Many counts were recorded for this clonotype. V usage is TRBV11-2 and J usage is TRBJ2-7; D gene uncertain. The CDR3 is 13 amino acids. Trimming shortened V by 6 bases and J by 4 bases, and 13 bases separated the two germline ends. CDR1 and CDR2 (germline): SGHAT, FQNNGV. The CDR3 reads CASSQSSLYEQYF. CDR3 nucleotide sequence: TGTGCCAGCAGTCAGTCGTCCCTATACGAGCAGTACTTC.

The chain carries TRBV6-2 or TRBV6-3 and TRBJ1-3; no clear D. Germline CDR1 and CDR2: MNHEY and SVGEGT. This CDR3 spans 17 amino acids. V lost 2 bases and J 0 bases, leaving 14 bases between the germline ends. The CDR3 DNA reads TGTGCCAGCAGTTACGCGTTTCGGGAGGTCTCTGGAAACACCATATATTTT. It is translated as CASSYAFREVSGNTIYF.

This clonotype has a count of ten or more. J is TRBJ2-7 and V is TRBV12-3 or TRBV12-4; D not resolved. The CDR3 spans 14 residues. V dropped 2 bases and J dropped 2 bases, with 10 bases sitting between them. In nucleotides, the CDR3 is TGTGCCAGCAGTTTAAACCCAGAGACCTACGAGCAGTACTTC. Protein sequence: CASSLNPETYEQYF.

Ten or more counts support this clonotype. This chain links TRBV6-5 with TRBJ1-2, with 11 bases that match TRBD1. The CDR3 runs to 16 residues. J lost 3 bases, V lost 0 bases, and 3 bases had no gene match. Per germline, CDR1 MNHEY and CDR2 SVGAGI. Here the CDR3 DNA reads TGTGCCAGCAGTTACTCAGGGACAGGGGGGTACTATGGCTACACCTTC. This codes for CASSYSGTGGYYGYTF.

This clonotype was recorded many times. V is TRBV7-3 and J is TRBJ1-1; 8 bases map to TRBD1. CDR1 SGHTA and CDR2 FQGTGA come from the germline V gene. The CDR3 is 14 residues long. Trimming removed 5 bases from V and 3 bases from J; junction bases left unmatched: 5. CDR3 coding DNA: TGTGCCAGCAGCCCGGGACAGGCGGACACTGAAGCTTTCTTT. Amino acids: CASSPGQADTEAFF.

This clonotype appeared a few times. The V gene is TRBV3-1, the J gene TRBJ2-7; no clear D. Germline CDR1 and CDR2: LGHDT and YNNKEL (reference sequence). V shed 0 bases and J shed 1 base, with 7 bases lying between them. The CDR3 is 14 amino acids. The CDR3 DNA follows: TGTGCCAGCAGCCAAGACACTCTTTCCTACGAGCAGTACTTC. Amino acids: CASSQDTLSYEQYF.

There are many counts of this clonotype. The chain employs TRBV6-2 or TRBV6-3 and TRBJ1-3; no clear D. The germline CDR1 and CDR2 sequences are MNHEY and SVGEGT. V was clipped by 4 bases and J by 8 bases, with 6 bases between them. The CDR3 runs to 11 residues. DNA for the CDR3: TGTGCCAGCAGTTCAACGTACACCATATATTTT. It codes for CASSSTYTIYF.

J is TRBJ1-2 and V is TRBV19; no firm D call. This CDR3 is 10 amino acids long. V gave up 6 bases and J gave up 10 bases, with 9 bases separating them. Germline lookup yields CDR1 LNHDA and CDR2 SQIVND (reference sequence). This CDR3 reads CASRGSHYTF. CDR3 nucleotide sequence: TGTGCCAGTAGGGGTTCCCACTACACCTTC. The full variable domain, its missing parts supplied by reference TRBV19 and TRBJ1-2, is DGGITQSPKYLFRKEGQNVTLSCEQNLNHDAMYWYRQDPGQGLRLIYYSQIVNDFQKGDIAEGYSVSREKKESFPLTVTSAQKNPTAFYLCASRGSHYTFGSGTRLTVV.

This clonotype was seen more than once but under ten times. The chain joins TRBV18 to TRBJ1-2; TRBD1 agrees at 7 bases. Looked up from germline, CDR1 is KGHSH and CDR2 is LQKENI. The V segment lost 5 bases and the J segment 0 bases; nucleotides outside the gene matches: 3. This CDR3 spans 14 amino acids. CDR3 in DNA: TGTGCCAGCTCAAAAGGACAGGCTAACTATGGCTACACCTTC. As protein: CASSKGQANYGYTF.

This clonotype has a count of ten or more. The chain recombines TRBV7-2 with TRBJ1-1; 10 bases agree with TRBD1. Looked up from germline, CDR1 is SGHTA and CDR2 is FQGNSA. With V trimmed by 7 bases and J by 3 bases, 5 bases remained unmatched. The CDR3 runs 14 residues. The CDR3 here is CASIPDRGHTEAFF. The DNA for the CDR3 is TGTGCCAGCATTCCCGACAGGGGGCACACTGAAGCTTTCTTT. Using reference TRBV7-2 and TRBJ1-1 for the parts outside the CDR3, the full variable domain is GAGVSQSPSNKVTEKGKDVELRCDPISGHTALYWYRQSLGQGLEFLIYFQGNSAPDKSGLPSDRFSAERTGGSVSTLTIQRTQQEDSAVYLCASIPDRGHTEAFFGQGTRLTVV.

This clonotype was seen many times. The chain combines TRBV10-3 with TRBJ2-7, with D hard to call. Germline V gene data show CDR1 as ENHRY and CDR2 as SYGVKD. There are 12 residues in the CDR3. V lost 3 bases and J 6 bases, leaving 9 bases between the germline ends. The CDR3 region has the DNA TGTGCCATCAGTGAAGGAGCACCCGAGCAGTACTTC. Its translation: CAISEGAPEQYF.

This clonotype was counted a few times. V is TRBV5-8 and J is TRBJ2-5, with D unresolved. The CDR3 length is 15 residues. The ends were cut back, 3 bases at V and 3 bases at J, with 15 bases in the middle. Looked up from germline, CDR1 is SGHTS and CDR2 is YDEGEE. This chain's CDR3 is CASSSAILPKETQYF. The CDR3 DNA reads TGTGCCAGCAGCTCCGCAATACTACCTAAAGAGACCCAGTACTTC.

At least ten counts were recorded for this clonotype. The chain combines TRBV25-1 with TRBJ1-2, with D uncertain. The CDR3 loop spans 14 amino acids. Germline CDR1 is MGHDK and CDR2 is SYGVNS. V lost 0 bases to trimming and J lost 6 bases, with 11 bases between them. Here the CDR3 DNA reads TGTGCCAGCAGTGAATACCAGCGCAGGAATGGCTACACCTTC. Its translation: CASSEYQRRNGYTF.

This clonotype has only a few counts. V usage is TRBV12-3 or TRBV12-4 and J usage is TRBJ2-5; D is undetermined. V lost 5 bases and J 5 bases, leaving 9 bases between the germline ends. The CDR3 covers 12 residues. This chain's CDR3 is CASSPESETQYF. In DNA, the CDR3 is TGTGCCAGCAGTCCCGAAAGCGAGACCCAGTACTTC.

This clonotype was recorded a few times. The chain is built from TRBV5-5 and TRBJ2-7, with D tentatively TRBD1 or TRBD2 (6 bases each). Trimming shortened V by 3 bases and J by 2 bases, and 18 bases separated the two germline ends. The CDR3 covers 16 residues. Germline values: CDR1 SGHKS, CDR2 YYEKEE (reference sequence). Here the CDR3 reads CASSSGQGRGAYEQYF. Here the CDR3 DNA reads TGTGCCAGCAGCTCGGGCCAAGGTAGGGGGGCCTACGAGCAGTACTTC.

This sequence joins TRBV4-1 and TRBJ1-3; 7 bases agree with TRBD1. Germline V gene sequence: CDR1 MGHRA, CDR2 YSYEKL. V was pared by 2 bases and J by 4 bases, with 5 bases of the junction left unmatched. The CDR3 contains 15 residues. The CDR3 region is CASSQFQGGGNTIYF. In DNA, the CDR3 is TGCGCCAGCAGCCAATTTCAGGGGGGCGGAAACACCATATATTTT.

This clonotype was detected many times. The rearrangement uses TRBV4-1 and TRBJ1-6; D is undetermined. V was shortened by 4 bases and J by 5 bases, with 12 bases between the two germline ends. CDR3 length equals 15 residues. The germline gives CDR1 MGHRA, CDR2 YSYEKL. The CDR3 here is CASSRTDTNNSPLHF. The CDR3 coding sequence is TGCGCCAGCAGCCGTACCGACACCAATAATTCACCCCTCCACTTT.

The sample holds many counts of this clonotype. V and J are TRBV28 and TRBJ2-7; the D is unclear. Trimming cost V 8 bases and J 4 bases, with 12 bases left between them. The CDR3 has 12 amino acids. Germline lookup yields CDR1 MDHEN and CDR2 SYDVKM. The CDR3 nucleotides are TGTGCCAGCGCCCCCGTCCCTTACGAGCAGTACTTC. Its translation is CASAPVPYEQYF.

The sample holds many counts of this clonotype. The genes are TRBV19 and TRBJ2-5; 8 positions agree with TRBD1. Trimming removed 6 bases from V and 4 bases from J; junction bases left unmatched: 4. The CDR3 contains 13 residues. Germline values: CDR1 LNHDA, CDR2 SQIVND (reference sequence). The CDR3 bases are TGTGCCAGTAGCAAGACAGGGGTAGAGACCCAGTACTTC. As protein: CASSKTGVETQYF.

This chain links TRBV28 with TRBJ1-1; D unresolved. Germline-derived CDR1 and CDR2 are MDHEN and SYDVKM. There are 13 residues in the CDR3. V dropped 8 bases and J dropped 0 bases, with 10 bases sitting between them. The CDR3 bases are TGTGCCAGCCACGACCGCTTGAACACTGAAGCTTTCTTT. Translation: CASHDRLNTEAFF.

At least ten counts were recorded for this clonotype. V gene TRBV12-3 or TRBV12-4 combines with J gene TRBJ1-5, with a possible D match to TRBD1 (5 bases). The CDR3 sequence is 15 residues long. V lost 4 bases to trimming and J lost 0 bases, with 10 bases between them. CDR3 nucleotides: TGTGCCAGCAGTTGGAGTGGGGCTAGCAATCAGCCCCAGCATTTT. It codes for CASSWSGASNQPQHF.

This clonotype was seen many times. The chain couples TRBV19 to TRBJ1-2; D unresolved. The CDR3 loop spans 11 amino acids. Per germline, CDR1 LNHDA and CDR2 SQIVND (reference sequence). V lost 6 bases to trimming and J lost 7 bases, with 9 bases between them. CDR3 DNA sequence: TGTGCCAGTAGCACCGGCCCTGGCTACACCTTC. It yields the protein CASSTGPGYTF. Looking up the rest from reference TRBV19 and TRBJ1-2 gives the full variable domain: DGGITQSPKYLFRKEGQNVTLSCEQNLNHDAMYWYRQDPGQGLRLIYYSQIVNDFQKGDIAEGYSVSREKKESFPLTVTSAQKNPTAFYLCASSTGPGYTFGSGTRLTVV.

Regarding this clonotype: A read error may explain this, as a much larger clone is one base away. The conserved closing phenylalanine or tryptophan is absent in this CDR3, likely reflecting a read error. This sequence joins TRBV11-1 and TRBJ2-2; D is unresolved. Germline assignment: CDR1 SGHAT and CDR2 FQDESV (reference sequence). V was shortened by 2 bases and J by 4 bases, with 14 bases between the two germline ends. The CDR3 is made up of 16 amino acids. The CDR3 reads CASSLRSQIGTGELFV. The CDR3 nucleotides are TGTGCCAGCAGCTTACGGAGTCAAATCGGCACCGGGGAGCTGTTTGTT.